The rows below give T cell receptor beta chains drawn from one sample of a study of blood T cell repertoires in COVID-19. Assay used: immunoSEQ multiplex PCR; TCRdb lists only in-frame clones, some missing. This sample carries 150,000 to 200,000 clones, roughly 80% of them seen once, and the ten largest clones take about 11%. Sequencing was carried out using peripheral blood. The source of these receptors is a woman aged 40 to 50 with COVID-19, enrolled during active disease. The CDR3 runs from the conserved cysteine through the conserved F or W. D genes are given only for firm matches. Expanded clones are given a class, and other clones once, few, many or no size at all.

CDR3aa,CDR3nt,d_gene,abundance,v_gene,j_gene
CASSIASGSTDTQYF,TGTGCCAGTAGTATCGCTAGCGGGAGCACAGATACGCAGTATTTT,TRBD2,.,TRBV19,TRBJ2-3
CASSPENQPQHF,TGTGCCAGTAGCCCCGAGAATCAGCCCCAGCATTTT,.,.,TRBV19,TRBJ1-5
CASSWAGGYTF,TGTGCCAGCAGCTGGGCGGGGGGCTACACCTTC,.,.,TRBV12-3/TRBV12-4,TRBJ1-2
CASTGSYGGTQYF,TGTGCCAGTACCGGGTCTTACGGTGGTACGCAGTATTTT,.,.,TRBV19,TRBJ2-3
CASSHRGRPPGNYGYTF,TGTGCCAGCAGTCACAGGGGGCGGCCACCCGGCAACTATGGCTACACCTTC,TRBD1,.,TRBV27,TRBJ1-2
CASSEQGQMMEAFF,TGTGCCAGTAGCGAACAGGGCCAGATGATGGAAGCTTTCTTT,.,.,TRBV19,TRBJ1-1
CATSRDPGARASNEQFF,TGTGCCACCAGCAGAGATCCTGGGGCTAGAGCGTCAAATGAGCAGTTCTTC,.,.,TRBV15,TRBJ2-1
CACNRADGRGGEAFF,TGTGCCTGTAACCGGGCCGACGGCCGCGGGGGTGAAGCTTTCTTT,.,.,TRBV30,TRBJ1-1
CASSDRVSYEQYF,TGTGCCAGTAGTGACAGGGTCTCCTACGAGCAGTACTTC,TRBD1,once,TRBV19,TRBJ2-7
CASSTVSRGGPNEKLFF,TGTGCCAGCAGCACGGTTTCGCGGGGTGGGCCCAATGAAAAACTGTTTTTT,.,.,TRBV5-6,TRBJ1-4
CASSIQGGSLIEQFF,TGCGCCAGCAGCATTCAGGGGGGCTCGCTTATTGAGCAGTTCTTC,.,.,TRBV5-1,TRBJ2-1
CASSLNRVHGYTF,TGTGCCAGCAGTTTAAACAGGGTACATGGCTACACCTTC,.,.,TRBV27,TRBJ1-2
CSVHRNTGELFF,TGCAGCGTTCACAGGAACACCGGGGAGCTGTTTTTT,.,.,TRBV29-1,TRBJ2-2
CASSRTGTLSSLEQYF,TGTGCCAGCAGCCGGACAGGCACCCTATCCTCTCTCGAGCAGTACTTC,TRBD1,once,TRBV7-9,TRBJ2-7
CAWSGTDRGVLEQFF,TGTGCCTGGAGTGGAACGGACAGGGGGGTCCTTGAGCAGTTCTTC,TRBD1,.,TRBV30,TRBJ2-1
CASSWSRALEQFF,TGTGCCAGCAGCTGGTCACGTGCGTTGGAGCAGTTCTTC,.,.,TRBV5-6,TRBJ2-1
CASSPGSGRIYEQYF,TGTGCCAGCTCACCGGGCAGCGGGAGGATCTACGAGCAGTACTTC,TRBD2,few,TRBV18,TRBJ2-7
CASSESQGNDETQYF,TGTGCCAGCAGTGAGTCACAGGGAAATGACGAGACCCAGTACTTC,.,.,TRBV2,TRBJ2-5
CASTTGFNYGYTF,TGTGCCAGCACAACAGGGTTTAACTATGGCTACACCTTC,.,.,TRBV6-5,TRBJ1-2
CASSALTSGSYGEQYF,TGTGCCAGCAGTGCCTTGACTAGCGGGAGTTATGGCGAGCAGTACTTC,TRBD2,.,TRBV27,TRBJ2-7
CASSQTTGNYGYTF,TGTGCCAGCAGCCAAACGACAGGAAACTATGGCTACACCTTC,.,.,TRBV3-1/TRBV3-2,TRBJ1-2
CASSYSRSNQPQHF,TGTGCCAGCAGTTACTCACGGTCAAATCAGCCCCAGCATTTT,.,.,TRBV6-6,TRBJ1-5
CASSGGGGGVSNEQFF,TGTGCCAGCAGCGGCGGTGGCGGGGGGGTGAGCAATGAGCAGTTCTTC,TRBD2,.,TRBV7-8,TRBJ2-1
CAISESGGYTF,TGTGCCATCAGTGAGTCGGGCGGCTACACCTTC,.,few,TRBV10-3,TRBJ1-2
CASSEQGAYEQFF,TGCGCCAGCAGTGAGCAGGGGGCCTATGAGCAGTTCTTC,TRBD1,.,TRBV10-2,TRBJ2-1
CASSLGLAAVGLRF,TGTGCCAGCAGTTTGGGACTAGCGGCAGTTGGCCTTCGATTC,TRBD2,.,TRBV27,TRBJ2-7
CASSLGHGSAKNIQYF,TGCGCCAGCAGCTTGGGACACGGATCAGCCAAAAACATTCAGTACTTC,.,.,TRBV5-1,TRBJ2-4
CASSQDRGAGEAFF,TGCGCCAGCAGCCAAGATCGGGGGGCGGGTGAAGCTTTCTTT,.,many,TRBV4-1,TRBJ1-1
CASRAPRSEQYF,TGCGCCAGCAGAGCCCCCCGATCCGAGCAGTACTTC,.,.,TRBV10-2,TRBJ2-7
CASSTAGGGGELFF,TGTGCCAGCAGTACCGCCGGGGGAGGGGGGGAACTGTTTTTT,.,.,TRBV28,TRBJ1-4
CASSLGTLAYEQYF,TGCGCCAGCAGCTTGGGGACTTTAGCCTACGAGCAGTACTTC,.,.,TRBV5-1,TRBJ2-7
CASSVVAYEQYF,TGTGCCAGCAGTGTAGTGGCCTACGAGCAGTACTTC,.,.,TRBV2,TRBJ2-7
CAGTGVGLTEAFF,TGTGCCGGAACAGGGGTTGGATTGACTGAAGCTTTCTTT,TRBD1,.,TRBV2,TRBJ1-1
CASSFRDSNQPQHF,TGTGCCAGCAGCTTCAGGGATAGCAATCAGCCCCAGCATTTT,.,.,TRBV6-6,TRBJ1-5
CASRPNRTGWHGYTF,TGTGCCAGCAGGCCAAACCGGACAGGGTGGCATGGCTACACCTTC,TRBD1,.,TRBV7-8,TRBJ1-2
CASSLQGYNEQFF,TGCGCCAGCAGCTTGCAGGGCTACAATGAGCAGTTCTTC,.,.,TRBV5-1,TRBJ2-1
CASSILSTGTGLGGEQFF,TGTGCCAGTAGTATTCTATCGACAGGGACGGGGCTCGGAGGTGAGCAGTTCTTC,TRBD1,.,TRBV19,TRBJ2-1
CASSQDLRQLAKNIQYF,TGCGCCAGCAGCCAAGATCTAAGACAGCTAGCCAAAAACATTCAGTACTTC,.,.,TRBV4-1,TRBJ2-4
CASSLEGRGTVGANVLTF,TGTGCCAGCAGCTTAGAAGGCAGGGGTACTGTTGGGGCCAACGTCCTGACTTTC,.,few,TRBV5-4,TRBJ2-6
CASSLIGGGTDTQYF,TGTGCCAGCAGCTTAATAGGGGGCGGCACAGATACGCAGTATTTT,TRBD1,once,TRBV7-3,TRBJ2-3
CATSDLLGEQYF,TGTGCCACCAGTGATTTGCTCGGCGAGCAGTACTTC,.,.,TRBV24-1,TRBJ2-7
CASSPYTGGTEAFF,TGTGCCAGCAGCCCCTATACGGGGGGCACTGAAGCTTTCTTT,.,.,TRBV27,TRBJ1-1
CASSLTGPSNPPLHF,TGCGCCAGCAGCTTGACAGGCCCTTCTAATCCACCCCTCCACTTT,.,.,TRBV5-1,TRBJ1-6